This T cell receptor (beta chain) derives from a study of response to subunit inactivated influenza vaccine. Points from the study as a whole: Few additional T cells are recruited per seasonal influenza vaccination, authors suggested.

Regarding this clonotype: Its matching antigen is unknown.

V lost 7 bases to trimming and J lost 1 base; unmatched junction nucleotides: 6. CDR3 length: 13 residues. The germline CDR1 and CDR2 sequences are SQVTM and ANQGSEA. A single record per CDR3 protein comes from TCRdb applying MiXCR to the RT-PCR reads. The sample yields around 760,000 distinct CDR3 sequences, 11% to 15% seen once. The chain joins TRBV29-1 to TRBJ2-5; 7 bases align to TRBD1. Sequencing used PBMCs from blood, obtained 14 to 15 days before vaccination. The receptor was isolated from a man in his fifties or sixties who received an inactivated influenza vaccine. The CDR3: CSGGQVLQETQYF. In nucleotides, the CDR3 is TGCAGCGGTGGACAGGTGCTCCAAGAGACCCAGTACTTC.